Presented here are 5 T cell receptor beta chains from one specimen sequenced in a study of shared clonotypes between healthy human individuals. CD45RO-negative, CCR7-selected cells formed the naive CD8 fraction, which excluded terminally differentiated effector memory CD45RA+ cells. Using immunoSEQ multiplex PCR, the repertoire was profiled, and TCRdb retains in-frame clones only, with some absent. This table has about 2 million clones, about 95% appearing once. Sequenced: naive CD8+ T cells sorted from blood. The receptor set was obtained from a man aged 18 to 29 in good health.

This chain links TRBV7-9 with TRBJ2-3, with D tentatively TRBD2 (6 bases). This CDR3 has 16 residues. The V gene's germline CDR1 is SEHNR and CDR2 FQNEAQ (reference sequence). V was pared by 6 bases and J by 2 bases, with 18 bases between. CDR3 loop: CASRTSWGVATDTQYF. The CDR3 coding sequence is TGTGCCAGCAGAACGAGTTGGGGGGTAGCCACAGATACGCAGTATTTT.

The chain combines TRBV6-5 with TRBJ2-5; a weak D match, TRBD1 (5 bases). Per germline, CDR1 MNHEY and CDR2 SVGAGI. Between the trimmed V and J ends, which lost 6 bases and 0 bases, there was a span of 14 bases. The length of the CDR3 is 15 residues. This chain's CDR3 is CASSSGHSNQETQYF. The CDR3 DNA reads as TGTGCCAGCAGCTCCGGACACTCGAACCAAGAGACCCAGTACTTC.

V usage is TRBV5-4 and J usage is TRBJ2-1; TRBD1 matches at 7 bases. This CDR3 comprises 16 residues. Looked up from germline, CDR1 is SGHNT and CDR2 is YYREEE (reference sequence). Germline trimming cut 4 bases from V and 3 bases from J; bases unmatched to any gene: 10. CDR3 region: CASSGGQWGDYNEQFF. The CDR3 region has the DNA TGTGCCAGCAGCGGGGGACAGTGGGGCGACTACAATGAGCAGTTCTTC.

The rearrangement links TRBV28 to TRBJ1-1, with a tentative D call TRBD1 (5 bases). Germline CDR1 reads MDHEN; CDR2 reads SYDVKM. CDR3 length equals 14 residues. The V end was cut by 7 bases, the J end by 1 base, with 13 bases between. The CDR3: CASTPVGENTEAFF. CDR3 DNA sequence: TGTGCCAGCACTCCCGTAGGGGAGAACACTGAAGCTTTCTTT. Complete variable domain (other parts from reference TRBV28 and TRBJ1-1): DVKVTQSSRYLVKRTGEKVFLECVQDMDHENMFWYRQDPGLGLRLIYFSYDVKMKEKGDIPEGYSVSREKKERFSLILESASTNQTSMYLCASTPVGENTEAFFGQGTRLTVV.

The chain employs TRBV2 and TRBJ2-7; no clear D. The CDR3 runs 15 residues. V lost 4 bases and J lost 2, with 15 bases in between. Germline loops: CDR1 SNHLY, CDR2 FYNNEI. DNA for the CDR3: TGTGCCAGCAGTGGCCCCCTAGGAGTGGCCTACGAGCAGTACTTC. This encodes CASSGPLGVAYEQYF.